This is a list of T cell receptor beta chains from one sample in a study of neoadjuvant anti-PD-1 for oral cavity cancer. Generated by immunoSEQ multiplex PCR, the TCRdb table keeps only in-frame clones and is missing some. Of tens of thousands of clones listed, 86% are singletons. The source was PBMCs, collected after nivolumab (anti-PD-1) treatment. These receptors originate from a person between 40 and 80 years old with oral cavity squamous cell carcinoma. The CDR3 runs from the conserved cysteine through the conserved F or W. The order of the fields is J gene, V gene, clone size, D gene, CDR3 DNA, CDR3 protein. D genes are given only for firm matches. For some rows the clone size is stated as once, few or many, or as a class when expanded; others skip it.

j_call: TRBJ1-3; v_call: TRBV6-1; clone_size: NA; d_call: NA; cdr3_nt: TGTGCCAGCAGTGAATATAGGAGCTCTGGAAACACCATATATTTT; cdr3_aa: CASSEYRSSGNTIYF
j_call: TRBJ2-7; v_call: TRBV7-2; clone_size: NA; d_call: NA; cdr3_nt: TGTGCCAGCAGCCTGACCGTGGGGACCTACGAGCAGTACTTC; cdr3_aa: CASSLTVGTYEQYF
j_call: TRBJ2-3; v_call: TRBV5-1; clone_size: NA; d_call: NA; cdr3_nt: TGCGCCAGCAGCTTGGCCGAGGCCACAGATACGCAGTATTTT; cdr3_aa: CASSLAEATDTQYF
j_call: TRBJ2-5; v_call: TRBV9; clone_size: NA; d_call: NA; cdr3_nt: TGTGCCAGCGGTGAGACCCAGTACTTC; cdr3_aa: CASGETQYF
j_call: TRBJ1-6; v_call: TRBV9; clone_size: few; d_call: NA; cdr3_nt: TGTGCCAGCAGCGTAAAGGACAGCTCCTATAATTCACCCCTCCACTTT; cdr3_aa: CASSVKDSSYNSPLHF
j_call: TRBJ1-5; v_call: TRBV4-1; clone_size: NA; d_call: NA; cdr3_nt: TGCGCCAGCAGCTCCCAGTGGAGCAATCAGCCCCAGCATTTT; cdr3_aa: CASSSQWSNQPQHF
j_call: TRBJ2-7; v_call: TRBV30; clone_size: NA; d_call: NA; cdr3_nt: TGTGCCTGGGGGACTCCTGCTCTCGAGCAGTACTTC; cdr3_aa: CAWGTPALEQYF
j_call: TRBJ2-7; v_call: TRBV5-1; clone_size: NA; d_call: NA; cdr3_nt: TGCGCCAGCAGCTTGGATCGACTGAGGGGCCGAAGCGAGCAGTACTTC; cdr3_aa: CASSLDRLRGRSEQYF
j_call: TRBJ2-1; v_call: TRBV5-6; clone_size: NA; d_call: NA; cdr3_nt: TGTGCCAGCAGCTTGAAGACAGCTTACAATGAGCAGTTCTTC; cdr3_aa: CASSLKTAYNEQFF
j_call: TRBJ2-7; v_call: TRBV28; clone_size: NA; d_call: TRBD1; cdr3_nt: TGTGCCAGCAGGACGACAGGGAAGGGGCTCTACGAGCAGTACTTC; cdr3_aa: CASRTTGKGLYEQYF
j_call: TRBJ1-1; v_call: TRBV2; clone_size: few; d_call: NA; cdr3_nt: TGTGCCAGCATAACGACTTATATGAACACTGAAGCTTTCTTT; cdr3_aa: CASITTYMNTEAFF
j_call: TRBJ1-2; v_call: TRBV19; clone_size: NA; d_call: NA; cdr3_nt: TGTGCCAGTAGTGCCCGGGACCAGGGTACCGGGATTAACTATGGCTACACCTTC; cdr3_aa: CASSARDQGTGINYGYTF
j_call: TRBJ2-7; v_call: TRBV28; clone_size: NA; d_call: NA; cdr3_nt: TGTGCCAGCAGTTCCGGTCAGGTCTGGACAACTAGCTCCTACGAGCAGTACTTC; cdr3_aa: CASSSGQVWTTSSYEQYF
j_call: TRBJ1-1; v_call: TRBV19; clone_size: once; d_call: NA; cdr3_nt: TGTGCCAGTAACCGGGGGCTACTTGCCACTGAAGCTTTCTTT; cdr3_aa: CASNRGLLATEAFF
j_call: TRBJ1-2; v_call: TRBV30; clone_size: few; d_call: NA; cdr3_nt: TGTGCCTGGAGTGGCCAGGGCTTCTATGGCTACACCTTC; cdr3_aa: CAWSGQGFYGYTF
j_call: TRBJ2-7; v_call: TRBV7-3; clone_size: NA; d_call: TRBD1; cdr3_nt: TGTGCCAGCAGCCGCGGACAGGGAGCCTACGAGCAGTACTTC; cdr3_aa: CASSRGQGAYEQYF
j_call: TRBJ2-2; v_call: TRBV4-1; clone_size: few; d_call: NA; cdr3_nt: TGCGCCAGCAGCCCAAACCCAGCGAACACCGGGGAGCTGTTTTTT; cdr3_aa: CASSPNPANTGELFF
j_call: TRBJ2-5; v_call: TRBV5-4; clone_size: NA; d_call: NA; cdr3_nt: TGTGCCAGCAGCTTCGGCGGCGTGGACACCCAGTACTTC; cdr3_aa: CASSFGGVDTQYF
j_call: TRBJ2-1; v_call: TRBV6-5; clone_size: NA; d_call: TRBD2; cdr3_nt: TGTGCCAGCAGTTCCTCGAGCGGGAGAGCCCCCTATGAGCAGTTCTTC; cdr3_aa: CASSSSSGRAPYEQFF
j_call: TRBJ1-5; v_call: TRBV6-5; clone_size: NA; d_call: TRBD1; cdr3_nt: TGTGCCAGCAGTGAGGGACAGGGATTTCAGCCCCAGCATTTT; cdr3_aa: CASSEGQGFQPQHF
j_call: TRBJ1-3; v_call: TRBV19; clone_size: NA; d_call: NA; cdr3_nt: TGTGCCAGTAGTATAATTGGCGCTTCTGGAAACACCATATATTTT; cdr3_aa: CASSIIGASGNTIYF
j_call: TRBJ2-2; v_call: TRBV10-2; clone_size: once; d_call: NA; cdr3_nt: TGCGCCAGCAGTGCGGGAGACACCACCGGGGAGCTGTTTTTT; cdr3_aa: CASSAGDTTGELFF
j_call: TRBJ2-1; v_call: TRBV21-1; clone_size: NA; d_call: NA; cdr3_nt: TGTGCCAGCAGCAAAGGGGTTAGCGGCGTGAGGGCCTATGAGCAGTTCTTC; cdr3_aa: CASSKGVSGVRAYEQFF
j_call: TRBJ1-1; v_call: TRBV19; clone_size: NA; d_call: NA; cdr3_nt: TGTGCCAGTAGTGGGAAAGCCGCGAACACTGAAGCTTTCTTT; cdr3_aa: CASSGKAANTEAFF
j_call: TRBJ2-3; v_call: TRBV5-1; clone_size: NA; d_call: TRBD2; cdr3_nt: TGCGCCAGTATGAACATAGCGGGAGGTACAGATACGCAGTATTTT; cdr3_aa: CASMNIAGGTDTQYF